These T cell receptor beta chains were read from a single sample in a study of T cells in Graves' hyperthyroidism and ophthalmopathy. One entry per CDR3 protein results from TCRdb running MiXCR on the multiplex PCR reads. The table lists roughly 500,000 distinct CDR3 sequences, roughly 22% of them singletons. The sequenced material came from blood. These receptors originate from a woman in her seventies with Graves' ophthalmopathy. The CDR3 runs from the conserved cysteine through the conserved F or W. A D gene is named only where the DNA matches it firmly. Clone size is given for some rows only: seen once, a few or many times, or a class if the clone is expanded.

J	V	D	size	DNA	CDR3
TRBJ1-4	TRBV15	-	-	TGTGCCACCAGCAGAGAATCGCATGAAAAACTGTTTTTT	CATSRESHEKLFF
TRBJ1-2	TRBV30	-	-	TGTGCCTGGAGTGAAGTAAGGGGGTTTTCATATGGCTACACCTTC	CAWSEVRGFSYGYTF
TRBJ1-2	TRBV7-8	-	once	TGTGCCAGCAATCGCTTGGTATCTAACTATGGCTACACCTTC	CASNRLVSNYGYTF
TRBJ1-2	TRBV3-1	-	-	TGTGCCAGCAGCCAAGATGGGTACAGGGAGGGCTACACCTTC	CASSQDGYREGYTF
TRBJ2-7	TRBV5-1	-	-	TGCGCCAGCAGCATAGGCCATGGACTTGCCTACGAGCAGTACTTC	CASSIGHGLAYEQYF
TRBJ2-2	TRBV29-1	TRBD1	few	TGCTCGGGGACAGGAAACACCGGGGAGCTGTTTTTT	CSGTGNTGELFF
TRBJ1-1	TRBV18	TRBD1	-	TGTGCCAGCTCACCGTCCGGGACAGCCAGTGAAGCTTTCTTT	CASSPSGTASEAFF
TRBJ2-3	TRBV7-2	TRBD2	few	TGTGCCAGCAGCCCCCGACTAGCGACAGATACGCAGTATTTT	CASSPRLATDTQYF
TRBJ2-3	TRBV5-1	-	few	TGCGCCAGCAGCCCTGCCAGGGCCCGAGATACGCAGTATTTT	CASSPARARDTQYF
TRBJ2-2	TRBV12-3/TRBV12-4	-	few	TGTGCCAGCAGTTTTGGGACAAAGGGCACCGGGGAGCTGTTTTTT	CASSFGTKGTGELFF
TRBJ2-1	TRBV24-1	-	-	TGTGCCACCTCTCGCGAAAGAAACAATGAGCAGTTCTTC	CATSRERNNEQFF
TRBJ1-4	TRBV10-1	-	-	TGCGCCAGCAGACCCTTCAGGGTTAGGACTAATGAAAAACTGTTTTTT	CASRPFRVRTNEKLFF
TRBJ2-1	TRBV20-1	-	-	TGCAGTGCTTCGTTCAGCTCCTACAATGAGCAGTTCTTC	CSASFSSYNEQFF
TRBJ2-5	TRBV28	TRBD1	-	TGTGCCAGCAGTTTAGGGTCACAGGGGGCGGGGGAGACCCAGTACTTC	CASSLGSQGAGETQYF
TRBJ1-1	TRBV6-6	-	-	TGTACCAGCAGTTACTCGAGGGCCGGACACACTGAAGCTTTCTTT	CTSSYSRAGHTEAFF
TRBJ2-7	TRBV7-2	TRBD1	few	TGTGCCAGCAGCGTCGACAGGGGCTATAGCTCCTACGAGCAGTACTTC	CASSVDRGYSSYEQYF
TRBJ1-5	TRBV20-1	-	many	TGCAGTGCTATTCCTGGGTATAGCAATCAGCCCCAGCATTTT	CSAIPGYSNQPQHF
TRBJ2-3	TRBV10-3	TRBD2	few	TGTGCCATCAGTCGGGAGGAAGGGACGCAGTATTTT	CAISREEGTQYF
TRBJ1-4	TRBV28	TRBD1	-	TGTGCCAGCAGTTTGGGACAGATTAATGAAAAACTGTTTTTT	CASSLGQINEKLFF
TRBJ2-7	TRBV6-1	TRBD2	few	TGTGCCAGCAGCTCCAACCCGGGACTAGCGGGGGGAAGCTCCTACGAGCAGTACTTC	CASSSNPGLAGGSSYEQYF
TRBJ1-4	TRBV29-1	-	once	TGCAGCGCCCGCGGGGGGAGGGCAACTAATGAAAAACTGTTTTTT	CSARGGRATNEKLFF
TRBJ1-2	TRBV20-1	-	-	TGCAGTGCTAGAAGTGCGGCAAGGGGAGACTATGGCTACACCTTC	CSARSAARGDYGYTF
TRBJ2-1	TRBV11-2	-	many	TGTGCCAGTCTTCTAGCGACCCAGCAGTTCTTC	CASLLATQQFF
TRBJ1-2	TRBV5-4	-	-	TGTGCCAGCAGCGGGACCACAGGGAACTATGGCTACACCTTC	CASSGTTGNYGYTF
TRBJ2-7	TRBV27	-	-	TGTGCCAGCAGTTTACTGGGGAGCAGCGAGCAGTACTTC	CASSLLGSSEQYF
TRBJ2-7	TRBV7-2	-	few	TGTGCCAGCAGCTTACCATCCATAAACGAGCAGTACTTC	CASSLPSINEQYF
TRBJ2-1	TRBV29-1	TRBD2	-	TGCAGCGCGGGACTAGCGGGAGTGAATGAGCAGTTCTTC	CSAGLAGVNEQFF